Listed below are T cell receptor beta chains from one sample, sequenced in a study of beta chain features in type 1 diabetes. Profiling relied on immunoSEQ multiplex PCR, and the TCRdb table lists in-frame clones only, not all of them. The table lists about 340,000 clones, roughly 8% of them singletons. Input material: central memory CD4+ T cells from blood. These receptors originate from a woman between 18 and 29 years old in good health. The CDR3 runs from the conserved cysteine through the conserved F or W. Fields, in order: J gene, D gene, V gene, clone size, CDR3 protein, CDR3 DNA. A D gene is named only where the DNA matches it firmly. A clone size is listed for some rows: how often the clone was seen (once, few, many), or a class if it is expanded.

TRBJ1-3 | NA | TRBV10-3 | NA | CAISAQGSGNTIYF | TGTGCCATCAGCGCACAGGGTTCTGGAAACACCATATATTTT
TRBJ2-1 | TRBD1 | TRBV10-3 | many | CAISESTGGRGEQFF | TGTGCCATCAGTGAGTCGACAGGGGGCCGGGGTGAGCAGTTCTTC
TRBJ1-1 | NA | TRBV28 | many | CASSLGFSWAEDMNTEAFF | TGTGCCAGCAGTTTAGGTTTTTCGTGGGCAGAAGACATGAACACTGAAGCTTTCTTT
TRBJ1-2 | NA | TRBV7-9 | NA | CASSLGTAILPYGYTF | TGTGCCAGCAGCTTAGGGACAGCCATTCTACCTTATGGCTACACCTTC
TRBJ2-7 | TRBD2 | TRBV28 | few | CASTLSGTSGSYEQYF | TGTGCCAGCACCCTATCCGGGACTAGCGGATCCTACGAGCAGTACTTC
TRBJ2-3 | TRBD1 | TRBV23-1 | NA | CASSQSGTTGTGEKEIKQYF | TGCGCCAGCAGTCAATCGGGGACTACCGGGACAGGGGAAAAGGAGATAAAGCAGTATTTT
TRBJ1-3 | NA | TRBV18 | few | CASSPPFVHLDSGNTIYF | TGTGCCAGCTCACCACCGTTCGTACATCTCGACTCTGGAAACACCATATATTTT
TRBJ1-1 | NA | TRBV19 | many | CASTGVSEAFF | TGTGCCAGTACAGGGGTGAGTGAAGCTTTCTTT
TRBJ2-3 | NA | TRBV7-9 | NA | CASSRAAGADTQYF | TGTGCCAGCAGCCGCGCCGCCGGCGCAGATACGCAGTATTTT
TRBJ2-1 | NA | TRBV5-4 | many | CASSFLATPLGDNEQFF | TGTGCCAGCAGCTTTCTGGCTACACCCCTCGGGGACAATGAGCAGTTCTTC
TRBJ2-7 | NA | TRBV10-3 | NA | CAISESGVGSGSYEQYF | TGTGCCATCAGTGAGTCGGGGGTTGGGTCCGGTTCCTACGAGCAGTACTTC
TRBJ2-5 | TRBD2 | TRBV7-9 | many | CASASGMFFAETQYF | TGTGCCAGCGCCAGCGGGATGTTTTTCGCCGAGACCCAGTACTTC
TRBJ1-2 | NA | TRBV5-1 | NA | CASSSGTGTGNGYTF | TGCGCCAGCAGCTCCGGAACAGGGACGGGAAATGGCTACACCTTC
TRBJ2-1 | NA | TRBV28 | NA | CASSLSGQGVDEQFF | TGTGCCAGCAGTTTATCTGGCCAGGGTGTCGATGAGCAGTTCTTC
TRBJ1-5 | NA | TRBV28 | few | CASSNHGRNQPQHF | TGTGCCAGCAGTAACCACGGGAGAAATCAGCCCCAGCATTTT
TRBJ2-1 | TRBD2 | TRBV5-6 | NA | CASSLEYGTSGRFSQFF | TGTGCCAGCAGCTTGGAGTACGGGACTAGCGGGAGATTTTCGCAGTTCTTC
TRBJ2-7 | TRBD1 | TRBV7-2 | NA | CASSRTGGFYEQYF | TGTGCCAGCAGCAGGACAGGGGGTTTCTACGAGCAGTACTTC
TRBJ1-2 | TRBD1 | TRBV7-9 | NA | CASSLGQYYGYTF | TGTGCCAGCAGCTTGGGACAGTACTATGGCTACACCTTC